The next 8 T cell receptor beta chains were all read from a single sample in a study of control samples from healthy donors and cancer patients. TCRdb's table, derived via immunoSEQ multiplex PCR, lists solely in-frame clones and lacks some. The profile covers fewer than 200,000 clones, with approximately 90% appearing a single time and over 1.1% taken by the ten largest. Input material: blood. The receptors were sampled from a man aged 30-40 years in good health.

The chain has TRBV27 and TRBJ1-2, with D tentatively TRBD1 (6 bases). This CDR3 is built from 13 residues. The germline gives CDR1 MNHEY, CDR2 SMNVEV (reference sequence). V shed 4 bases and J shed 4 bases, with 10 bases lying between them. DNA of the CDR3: TGTGCCAGCAGTTCCCGGGACACCTATGGCTACACCTTC. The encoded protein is CASSSRDTYGYTF.

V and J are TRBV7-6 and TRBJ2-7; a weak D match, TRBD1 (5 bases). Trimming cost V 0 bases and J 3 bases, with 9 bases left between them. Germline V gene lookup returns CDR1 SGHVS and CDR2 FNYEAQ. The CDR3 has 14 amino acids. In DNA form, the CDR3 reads TGTGCCAGCAGCTTAGCGCAGGGTTACTACGAGCAGTACTTC. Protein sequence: CASSLAQGYYEQYF.

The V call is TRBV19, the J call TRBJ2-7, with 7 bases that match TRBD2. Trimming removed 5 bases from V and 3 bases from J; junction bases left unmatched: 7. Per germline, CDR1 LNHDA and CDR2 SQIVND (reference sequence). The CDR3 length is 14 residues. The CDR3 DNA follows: TGTGCCAGTAGTGCCGCGGGGGATCTCTACGAGCAGTACTTC. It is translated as CASSAAGDLYEQYF.

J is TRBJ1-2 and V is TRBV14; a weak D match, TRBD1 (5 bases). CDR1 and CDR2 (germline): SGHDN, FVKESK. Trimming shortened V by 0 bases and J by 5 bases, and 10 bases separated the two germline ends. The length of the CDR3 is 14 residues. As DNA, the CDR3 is TGTGCCAGCAGCCAAGATGAGGGGCGGTATGGCTACACCTTC. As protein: CASSQDEGRYGYTF.

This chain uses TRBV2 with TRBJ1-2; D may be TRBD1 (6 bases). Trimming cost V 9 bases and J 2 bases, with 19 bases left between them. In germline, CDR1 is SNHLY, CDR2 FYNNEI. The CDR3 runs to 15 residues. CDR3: CARGGGRVINYGYTF. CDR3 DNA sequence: TGTGCCAGAGGGGGGGGTAGAGTCATCAACTATGGCTACACCTTC.

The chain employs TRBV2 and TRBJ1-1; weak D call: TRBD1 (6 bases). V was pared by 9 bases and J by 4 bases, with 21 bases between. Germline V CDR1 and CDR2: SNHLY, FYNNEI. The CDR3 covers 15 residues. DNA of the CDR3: TGTGCCAGTACACCCGATCAGGGGAGGCGCACTGAAGCTTTCTTT. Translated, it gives CASTPDQGRRTEAFF. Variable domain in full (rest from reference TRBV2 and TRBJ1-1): EPEVTQTPSHQVTQMGQEVILRCVPISNHLYFYWYRQILGQKVEFLVSFYNNEISEKSEIFDDQFSVERPDGSNFTLKIRSTKLEDSAMYFCASTPDQGRRTEAFFGQGTRLTVV.

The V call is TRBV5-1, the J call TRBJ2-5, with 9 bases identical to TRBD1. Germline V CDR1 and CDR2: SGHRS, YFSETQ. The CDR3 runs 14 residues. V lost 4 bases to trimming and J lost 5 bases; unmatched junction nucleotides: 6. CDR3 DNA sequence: TGCGCCAGCAGCCCACAGGGGGCGAGGGAGACCCAGTACTTC. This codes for CASSPQGARETQYF.

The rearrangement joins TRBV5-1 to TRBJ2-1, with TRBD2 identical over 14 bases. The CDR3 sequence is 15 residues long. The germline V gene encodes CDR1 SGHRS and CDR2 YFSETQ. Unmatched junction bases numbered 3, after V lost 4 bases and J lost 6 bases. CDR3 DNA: TGCGCCAGCAGCGGACTAGCGGGAGGCCCCAATGAGCAGTTCTTC. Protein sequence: CASSGLAGGPNEQFF.